This TCR beta chain derives from a study of cytomegalovirus exposure and HLA in healthy donors (dated by TCRdb to about 2017). Study-level background: According to a later analysis, one platform produced both the roughly 120 validation repertoires and the 620 or so repertoires of the first cohort. The aim of the study was to test whether cataloging public T cell receptors could identify signatures of past pathogen exposure. In addition to the first cohort of 650 to 750 subjects, a separate validation cohort of 130 or so different subjects was used. To predict cytomegalovirus infection status, the study brought together high-throughput TCR immunosequencing, statistical association of individual TCRs with disease status, and machine learning. Broader findings and caveats from the paper: The classifier was reported to diagnose cytomegalovirus status with high specificity and sensitivity in both the original cohort and the validation cohort. The validation cohort had no HLA typing available for a later analysis, so co-occurrence within that cohort was assessed over all 130 or so repertoires. Three of the identified cytomegalovirus-associated TCR beta chains were confirmed in vitro to be specific for cytomegalovirus antigens. Of the cluster scores, about 94% were above 0 in a later analysis, which found that TCRs clustered in the first cohort also tended to co-occur in the 120 validation repertoires. Most TCR sequences were seen in very few donors, while some public TCRs were found in many individuals. The authors suggested that the approach could potentially be generalized to other disease states and immunological phenotypes. In the study, some 180 TCR beta chains were listed as associated with cytomegalovirus.

Taken from the germline V gene (reference sequence), the CDR1 and CDR2 loops are LNHDA and SQIVND. For this chain, trimming is 8 bases at the V end and 9 bases at the J end, and the number of junction bases without a gene match is 10. The CDR3 runs 14 residues from the cysteine to the phenylalanine. Left in the record is the CDR3 DNA by itself, 42 bases read in frame from the first base. This clone has just a few counts. Its recognized antigen is unknown. Base qualities are missing; no much larger clone stands one base away. The library was made by the immunoSEQ multiplex PCR assay. The authors' pipeline ran thus. A statistical classification framework was built for diagnosing cytomegalovirus status from the catalog of TCR beta chain sequences. In TCRdb, the immuneACCESS table is reduced to in-frame sequences with V and J assigned. These tables do not hold every clone; where another copy was compared, an unresolved V gene accounts for under half, and the others remain unexplained. V, J and clone size reflect that table, while D and trimming were determined from the DNA. The sample records 90,000 to 150,000 clones, 75% to 90% of which are singletons. The biggest ten clones account for about 4.3% of the sample.

The donors were included in the validation cohort of 130 or so subjects, a group kept apart from the roughly 700-subject first cohort. This chain joins TRBV19 to TRBJ1-6; 7 nucleotides in the junction match TRBD1. The sample consisted of PBMCs. The receptor's source is a man between 18 and 35 years old in good health and CMV-seropositive. The DNA sequence is as follows: TGTGCCAGTCGGCCGGGACAGTCGACTTCACCCCTCCACTTT. This yields the protein CASRPGQSTSPLHF. The CDR3 plus the reference TRBV19 and TRBJ1-6 genes for the other parts give the full variable domain: DGGITQSPKYLFRKEGQNVTLSCEQNLNHDAMYWYRQDPGQGLRLIYYSQIVNDFQKGDIAEGYSVSREKKESFPLTVTSAQKNPTAFYLCASRPGQSTSPLHFGNGTRLTVT.